This TCR beta chain stems from a study of blood T cell repertoires in COVID-19. Overall study: Nucleic acid was either cDNA or gDNA, and it came from T cells, B-cell-depleted T cells, or PBMCs.

Only in-frame clones appear in the TCRdb table, and some are missing; sequencing was by immunoSEQ multiplex PCR. In the table there are a few hundred thousand clones, about 85% of which are singletons. From germline, CDR1 is SGHRS and CDR2 YFSETQ. V shed 4 bases and J 5 bases; nucleotides not matched to a gene: 9. This CDR3 is built from 14 residues. The specimen sequenced was peripheral blood. V gene TRBV5-1 combines with J gene TRBJ2-7; 7 nucleotides align to TRBD2. The clonotype comes from a man in his forties with acute or convalescent COVID-19. The CDR3 DNA reads as TGCGCCAGCAGCCCCAGACCGGGGGGACACGAGCAGTACTTC. Amino acid sequence: CASSPRPGGHEQYF.